These T cell receptor beta chains were read from a single sample in a study of cytomegalovirus exposure and HLA in healthy donors. The assay was immunoSEQ multiplex PCR, and TCRdb's table has in-frame clones only and misses some. The profile shows roughly 170,000 clones, approximately 80% of them singletons. What was sequenced was PBMCs. The receptors stem from a woman aged 50 to 60 in good health and CMV-seropositive. CDR3s include the opening cysteine and the closing phenylalanine or tryptophan. A D gene is named only where the DNA matches it firmly. Clone size is not always given. Where it is, it says once, few, many or a class for expanded clones.

clone size,J gene,V gene,D gene,CDR3 protein,CDR3 DNA
NA,TRBJ2-1,TRBV12-5,NA,CASGPDSAAEQFF,TGTGCTAGTGGCCCCGACTCCGCAGCTGAGCAGTTCTTC
NA,TRBJ2-1,TRBV30,NA,CAWSEGIGDFSYNEQFF,TGTGCCTGGAGTGAGGGGATAGGGGATTTCTCCTACAATGAGCAGTTCTTC
NA,TRBJ1-5,TRBV15,NA,CATSREGRDQPQHF,TGTGCCACCAGCAGAGAGGGCAGGGATCAGCCCCAGCATTTT
NA,TRBJ2-7,TRBV5-1,TRBD1,CASRATGGERYEQYF,TGCGCCAGCAGAGCTACAGGGGGCGAGAGGTACGAGCAGTACTTC
NA,TRBJ2-1,TRBV11-1,NA,CASSYTGGVRDNEQFF,TGTGCCAGCAGCTACACCGGAGGTGTGAGGGACAATGAGCAGTTCTTC
NA,TRBJ1-4,TRBV21-1,NA,CASSKKNTGKGEEYEKLFF,TGTGCCAGCAGCAAAAAAAACACCGGGAAAGGGGAGGAGTATGAAAAACTGTTTTTT
once,TRBJ2-1,TRBV10-3,TRBD1,CAISESGSRGTGEQFF,TGTGCCATCAGTGAGTCGGGAAGCAGGGGGACAGGTGAGCAGTTCTTC
NA,TRBJ2-7,TRBV18,NA,CASSPPAGYEQYF,TGTGCCAGCTCACCCCCGGCAGGGTACGAGCAGTACTTC
few,TRBJ1-1,TRBV5-1,NA,CASSDLARANTEAFF,TGCGCCAGCAGCGATCTCGCGAGAGCGAACACTGAAGCTTTCTTT
NA,TRBJ1-4,TRBV19,NA,CASTSWGTGVNEKLFF,TGTGCCAGTACCTCCTGGGGGACGGGGGTTAATGAAAAACTGTTTTTT
once,TRBJ1-3,TRBV19,NA,CASSMSSAHSGNTIYF,TGTGCCAGTAGTATGAGCAGCGCTCACTCTGGAAACACCATATATTTT
NA,TRBJ1-2,TRBV28,TRBD1,CATPAIDRGPDGYTF,TGTGCCACCCCAGCCATCGACAGGGGGCCGGATGGCTACACCTTC
NA,TRBJ2-3,TRBV7-8,TRBD2,CASTGRSTDTQYF,TGTGCCAGCACCGGGAGGTCCACAGATACGCAGTATTTT
NA,TRBJ1-4,TRBV4-3,NA,CASSHPSRDPEGKLFF,TGCGCCAGCAGCCATCCTTCCCGGGACCCGGAGGGAAAACTGTTTTTT
few,TRBJ1-1,TRBV6-1,TRBD1,CASRLAGTGNTEAFF,TGTGCCAGCAGATTGGCCGGGACAGGGAACACTGAAGCTTTCTTT
NA,TRBJ1-4,TRBV28,NA,CASSLIVGEKLFF,TGTGCCAGCAGTTTAATTGTCGGGGAAAAACTGTTTTTT
NA,TRBJ2-3,TRBV4-1,NA,CASSQGRYSGSTDTQYF,TGCGCCAGCAGCCAAGGTCGATATAGCGGAAGCACAGATACGCAGTATTTT
NA,TRBJ2-7,TRBV19,NA,CASSMAEGGLYF,TGTGCCAGTAGTATGGCTGAGGGAGGATTGTACTTC
NA,TRBJ2-5,TRBV29-1,TRBD2,CSVATSGGGWETQYF,TGCAGCGTTGCGACTAGCGGGGGAGGGTGGGAGACCCAGTACTTC
few,TRBJ1-2,TRBV7-9,NA,CSSSGGTAYGYTF,TGTTCCAGCAGCGGAGGGACCGCCTATGGCTACACCTTC
once,TRBJ1-2,TRBV28,NA,CASSLERQVGYGYTF,TGTGCCAGCAGTTTAGAGCGACAGGTCGGCTATGGCTACACCTTC
NA,TRBJ2-5,TRBV11-3,TRBD2,CASSLATSGVETQYF,TGTGCCAGCAGCTTAGCAACTAGCGGGGTCGAGACCCAGTACTTC
NA,TRBJ2-3,TRBV25-1,NA,CASSLEPLPNTQYF,TGTGCCAGCAGTTTAGAACCGCTACCGAATACGCAGTATTTT
NA,TRBJ1-1,TRBV28,TRBD1,CASRAGGSVGAFF,TGTGCCAGCAGGGCAGGGGGGTCTGTAGGGGCTTTCTTT
NA,TRBJ1-4,TRBV7-9,TRBD1,CASSLGQGREKLFF,TGTGCCAGCAGCTTAGGACAGGGGAGGGAAAAACTGTTTTTT
NA,TRBJ1-4,TRBV10-2,NA,CASSESGVYEKLFF,TGCGCCAGCAGTGAGTCAGGGGTCTATGAAAAACTGTTTTTT
NA,TRBJ2-1,TRBV28,NA,CASRLGLSYNEQFF,TGTGCCAGCAGGCTGGGCCTCTCCTACAATGAGCAGTTCTTC
once,TRBJ2-3,TRBV5-4,TRBD2,CASSTLTLAGATDTQYF,TGTGCCAGCAGCACTCTCACTCTAGCGGGAGCAACAGATACGCAGTATTTT
once,TRBJ2-5,TRBV19,TRBD1,CASSNRGDFQETQYF,TGTGCCAGTAGTAACAGGGGGGATTTCCAAGAGACCCAGTACTTC
NA,TRBJ2-5,TRBV7-3,TRBD2,CASSPGTSGAQYF,TGTGCCAGCAGCCCCGGGACTAGCGGGGCCCAGTACTTC
NA,TRBJ2-7,TRBV30,TRBD1,CAWSGGQGARYEQYF,TGTGCCTGGAGTGGAGGACAGGGGGCAAGGTACGAGCAGTACTTC
NA,TRBJ2-5,TRBV7-2,TRBD2,CATGLAGGRRETQYF,TGTGCCACGGGACTAGCGGGGGGGCGGAGAGAGACCCAGTACTTC
NA,TRBJ1-1,TRBV5-4,NA,CASSLVDLGNTEAFF,TGTGCCAGCAGCTTGGTGGATCTAGGGAACACTGAAGCTTTCTTT
NA,TRBJ2-2,TRBV2,TRBD2,CASSVGGRVGELFF,TGTGCCAGCAGTGTAGGAGGGAGGGTCGGGGAGCTGTTTTTT
NA,TRBJ2-2,TRBV11-2,NA,CASSKDTSTGELFF,TGTGCCAGCTCCAAGGACACCTCCACCGGGGAGCTGTTTTTT
NA,TRBJ2-3,TRBV7-6,NA,CASNQGQTDTQYF,TGTGCCAGCAACCAGGGGCAAACAGATACGCAGTATTTT
NA,TRBJ2-3,TRBV19,TRBD1,CATWDRGLPTDTQYF,TGTGCCACCTGGGACAGGGGGCTCCCCACAGATACGCAGTATTTT
few,TRBJ1-4,TRBV5-1,TRBD1,CASSLGTGRGNEKLFF,TGCGCCAGCAGCCTCGGGACAGGGAGGGGTAATGAAAAACTGTTTTTT
NA,TRBJ2-7,TRBV7-9,TRBD2,CASSLAFAGGLSYEQYF,TGTGCCAGCAGCTTAGCGTTTGCGGGGGGTCTTTCCTACGAGCAGTACTTC
NA,TRBJ2-3,TRBV28,TRBD2,CASTILGGRAPDTQYF,TGTGCCAGCACAATACTCGGCGGGAGGGCTCCAGATACGCAGTATTTT
NA,TRBJ1-2,TRBV7-8,NA,CASSSPPGRVNYGYTF,TGTGCCAGCAGCTCCCCTCCGGGGAGGGTTAACTATGGCTACACCTTC
few,TRBJ2-1,TRBV7-9,TRBD1,CASSTSGTAPYEQFF,TGTGCCAGCAGTACGTCTGGGACAGCACCCTATGAGCAGTTCTTC
NA,TRBJ2-7,TRBV19,NA,CASSTSGITYEQYF,TGTGCCAGTAGTACCAGCGGAATCACCTACGAGCAGTACTTC
NA,TRBJ2-7,TRBV19,TRBD1,CASSEQGALVYEQYF,TGTGCCAGTAGTGAACAGGGGGCACTCGTCTACGAGCAGTACTTC
NA,TRBJ2-7,TRBV6-5,NA,CASSRSPDEQYF,TGTGCCAGCAGCCGTTCGCCGGACGAGCAGTACTTC
NA,TRBJ2-1,TRBV19,TRBD2,CASSDRLAGVYNEQFF,TGTGCCAGTAGTGATCGACTAGCGGGAGTATACAATGAGCAGTTCTTC
few,TRBJ1-1,TRBV6-1,TRBD1,CASRITGEIEAFF,TGTGCCAGCAGGATAACAGGGGAGATTGAAGCTTTCTTT
NA,TRBJ2-7,TRBV7-6,NA,CASSLDESSYEQYF,TGTGCCAGCAGCTTAGATGAGAGCTCCTACGAGCAGTACTTC
NA,TRBJ2-1,TRBV11-1,TRBD2,CASSPRSGRAFNEQFF,TGTGCCAGCAGCCCGCGGAGCGGGAGGGCCTTCAATGAGCAGTTCTTC
once,TRBJ2-1,TRBV2,TRBD2,CASSWTSGGISYNEQFF,TGTGCCAGCAGCTGGACTAGCGGGGGGATCTCCTACAATGAGCAGTTCTTC
NA,TRBJ2-5,TRBV10-3,NA,CAISEGNLWGDQETQYF,TGTGCCATCAGTGAGGGAAATTTATGGGGGGACCAAGAGACCCAGTACTTC
NA,TRBJ2-1,TRBV19,NA,CASSPVFYNEQFF,TGTGCCAGTAGTCCGGTCTTCTACAATGAGCAGTTCTTC
NA,TRBJ1-1,TRBV11-3,TRBD1,CASSPGTGATEAFF,TGTGCCAGCAGCCCGGGGACAGGGGCCACTGAAGCTTTCTTT